A selection of T cell receptor beta chains follows, all from one sample in a study of T cells in Graves' hyperthyroidism and ophthalmopathy. TCRdb recomputed calls from the multiplex PCR reads with MiXCR, one row per CDR3 protein. The sample lists about 250,000 distinct CDR3 sequences, roughly 22% seen once, with around 64% in the top ten. The specimen was blood. The receptors shown here come from a man aged 25 to 40 with Graves' ophthalmopathy. Each CDR3 is given with its conserved first and last residue. Fields, in order: J gene, CDR3 length, V gene, clone size, D gene, CDR3 protein, CDR3 DNA. D genes are given only for firm matches. Clone size appears in some rows only: once, few, many, or a class for an expanded clone.

j_call: TRBJ2-1; cdr3_length: 14; v_call: TRBV5-6; clone_size: -; d_call: -; cdr3_aa: CASSLDWGSGEQFF; cdr3_nt: TGTGCCAGCAGCTTGGACTGGGGATCAGGTGAGCAGTTCTTC
j_call: TRBJ1-2; cdr3_length: 14; v_call: TRBV5-8; clone_size: -; d_call: -; cdr3_aa: CASSLVATGYGYTF; cdr3_nt: TGTGCCAGCAGCTTGGTAGCCACCGGCTATGGCTACACCTTC
j_call: TRBJ1-5; cdr3_length: 14; v_call: TRBV20-1; clone_size: many; d_call: -; cdr3_aa: CSARDGGLHQPQHF; cdr3_nt: TGCAGTGCTAGAGATGGGGGGCTCCATCAGCCCCAGCATTTT
j_call: TRBJ2-7; cdr3_length: 15; v_call: TRBV29-1; clone_size: -; d_call: TRBD2; cdr3_aa: CSAIAFGTTKYEQYF; cdr3_nt: TGCAGCGCTATCGCCTTCGGGACTACGAAGTACGAGCAGTACTTC
j_call: TRBJ2-1; cdr3_length: 15; v_call: TRBV9; clone_size: -; d_call: TRBD2; cdr3_aa: CASSPSGSPRNEQFF; cdr3_nt: TGTGCCAGCAGCCCTAGCGGGAGCCCAAGGAATGAGCAGTTCTTC
j_call: TRBJ2-5; cdr3_length: 16; v_call: TRBV7-8; clone_size: few; d_call: TRBD2; cdr3_aa: CASSPTGGLAVETQYF; cdr3_nt: TGTGCCAGCAGCCCAACAGGGGGACTAGCGGTCGAGACCCAGTACTTC
j_call: TRBJ2-1; cdr3_length: 15; v_call: TRBV12-3/TRBV12-4; clone_size: many; d_call: -; cdr3_aa: CASSFNGGDYNEQFF; cdr3_nt: TGTGCCAGCAGTTTTAACGGTGGGGACTACAATGAGCAGTTCTTC
j_call: TRBJ1-3; cdr3_length: 14; v_call: TRBV14; clone_size: once; d_call: -; cdr3_aa: CASSQSLSGSTIYF; cdr3_nt: TGTGCCAGCAGCCAATCGTTATCTGGAAGCACCATATATTTT
j_call: TRBJ1-3; cdr3_length: 13; v_call: TRBV7-3; clone_size: -; d_call: -; cdr3_aa: CASSDPSGNTIYF; cdr3_nt: TGTGCCAGCAGCGACCCCTCTGGAAACACCATATATTTT
j_call: TRBJ2-6; cdr3_length: 14; v_call: TRBV6-1; clone_size: many; d_call: -; cdr3_aa: CASSSISGANVLTF; cdr3_nt: TGTGCCAGCAGTTCGATCTCTGGGGCCAACGTCCTGACTTTC
j_call: TRBJ1-1; cdr3_length: 15; v_call: TRBV10-2; clone_size: -; d_call: -; cdr3_aa: CAIPSPQETSTEAFF; cdr3_nt: TGCGCCATCCCGTCCCCCCAGGAGACTTCCACTGAAGCTTTCTTT
j_call: TRBJ2-7; cdr3_length: 14; v_call: TRBV15; clone_size: many; d_call: -; cdr3_aa: CATSRDKTALEQYF; cdr3_nt: TGTGCCACCAGCAGAGATAAAACAGCCCTTGAGCAGTACTTC
j_call: TRBJ1-2; cdr3_length: 14; v_call: TRBV12-5; clone_size: -; d_call: -; cdr3_aa: CASGLDREASGYTF; cdr3_nt: TGTGCTAGTGGTTTGGACAGGGAAGCTTCTGGCTACACCTTC
j_call: TRBJ2-3; cdr3_length: 16; v_call: TRBV12-3/TRBV12-4; clone_size: once; d_call: -; cdr3_aa: CASSLFWSRGTDTQYF; cdr3_nt: TGTGCCAGCAGTTTGTTTTGGTCACGGGGCACAGATACGCAGTATTTT
j_call: TRBJ1-5; cdr3_length: 16; v_call: TRBV18; clone_size: many; d_call: TRBD1; cdr3_aa: CASSPRTGGSNQPQHF; cdr3_nt: TGTGCCAGCTCACCAAGGACAGGGGGAAGCAATCAGCCCCAGCATTTT
j_call: TRBJ1-6; cdr3_length: 15; v_call: TRBV28; clone_size: -; d_call: -; cdr3_aa: CASSETGRTNSPLHF; cdr3_nt: TGTGCCAGCAGTGAAACGGGACGGACGAATTCACCCCTCCACTTT